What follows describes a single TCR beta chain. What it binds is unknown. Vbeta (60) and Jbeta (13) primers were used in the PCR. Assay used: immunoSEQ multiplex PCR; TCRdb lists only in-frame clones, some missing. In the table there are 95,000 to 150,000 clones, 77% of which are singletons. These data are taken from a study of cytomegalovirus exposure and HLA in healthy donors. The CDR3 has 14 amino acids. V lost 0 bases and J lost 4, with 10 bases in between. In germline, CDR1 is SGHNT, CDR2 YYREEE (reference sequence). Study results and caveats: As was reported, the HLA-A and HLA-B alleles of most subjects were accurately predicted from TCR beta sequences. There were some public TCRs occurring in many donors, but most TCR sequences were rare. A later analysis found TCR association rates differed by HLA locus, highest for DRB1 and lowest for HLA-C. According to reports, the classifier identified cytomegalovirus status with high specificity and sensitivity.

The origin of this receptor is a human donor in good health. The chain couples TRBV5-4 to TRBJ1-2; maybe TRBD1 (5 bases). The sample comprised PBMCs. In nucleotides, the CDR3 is TGTGCCAGCAGCTTGGAAGGGGCACCCTATGGCTACACCTTC. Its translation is CASSLEGAPYGYTF.